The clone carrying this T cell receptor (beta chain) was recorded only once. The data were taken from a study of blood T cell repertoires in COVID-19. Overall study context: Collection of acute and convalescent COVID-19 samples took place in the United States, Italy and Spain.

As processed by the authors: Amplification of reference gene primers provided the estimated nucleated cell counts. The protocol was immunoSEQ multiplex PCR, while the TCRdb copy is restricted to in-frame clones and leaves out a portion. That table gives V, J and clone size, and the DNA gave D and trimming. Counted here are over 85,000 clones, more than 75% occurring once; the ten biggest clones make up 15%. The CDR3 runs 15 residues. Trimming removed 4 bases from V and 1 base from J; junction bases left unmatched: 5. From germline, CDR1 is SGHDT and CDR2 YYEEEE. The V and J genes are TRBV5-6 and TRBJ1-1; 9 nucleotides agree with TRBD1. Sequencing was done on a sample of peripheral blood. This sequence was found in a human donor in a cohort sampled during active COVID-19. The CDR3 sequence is CASSAGQGENTEAFF. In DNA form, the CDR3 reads TGTGCCAGCAGCGCGGGACAGGGAGAGAACACTGAAGCTTTCTTT.